The clone carrying this T cell receptor beta chain was seen a few times. Its matching antigen is unknown. From the 5' RACE reads, TCRdb called clonotypes with MiXCR, one entry per CDR3 protein. Here the sample spans tens of thousands of distinct CDR3 sequences, roughly 8% being singletons. Germline trimming cut 5 bases from V and 5 bases from J; bases unmatched to any gene: 10. The CDR3 extends over 16 amino acids. Germline CDR1 is SEHNR and CDR2 is FQNEAQ (reference sequence). The data are from a study of T cells after yellow fever vaccination. For the study at large: When fractions had low cell numbers, they were prepared with SMART-Seq v4 Ultra Low Input.

Study-wide findings and caveats: One caveat is that FACS-sorted repertoires could contain abundant clonotypes contaminating from the bulk population. Most clones from primary vaccination resurfaced after the booster (around 97% CD4, 88% CD8).

The J gene is TRBJ2-3, the V gene TRBV7-9, with 10 bases matching TRBD2. The sequence derives from a man aged 25-40 years who received the YFV17D yellow fever vaccine. The material sequenced was CD8+ T cells sorted from PBMCs, taken on the day of the yellow fever booster vaccination. CDR3 in DNA: TGTGCCAGCAGCGTAATACTAGCGGGAAAGGGAGATACGCAGTATTTT. Protein sequence: CASSVILAGKGDTQYF.